This TCR beta chain came from a study of cytomegalovirus exposure and HLA in healthy donors. Study context: The roughly 120 validation repertoires used the same platform as the roughly 670 first-cohort repertoires (as reported by a later analysis). Broader study findings: It was reportedly the case that the classifier diagnosed cytomegalovirus status with high specificity and sensitivity. The dataset shows that most TCR sequences were rare, while some public TCRs occurred in many donors. The listing of 150 to 200 TCR beta chains classed them as cytomegalovirus-associated.

Assay used: immunoSEQ multiplex PCR; TCRdb lists only in-frame clones, some missing. The table records approximately 120,000 clones, 85% to 95% of them present only once. On this clone itself: Its antigen is still unknown.

The CDR3 consists of 15 residues. Trimming pared 6 bases from V and 8 bases from J, leaving 19 bases between. Looked up from germline, CDR1 is MRHNA and CDR2 is SNTAGT. The chain uses TRBV6-4 and TRBJ1-4; tentatively, D is TRBD1 (5 bases). Sequencing was done on a sample of PBMCs. The receptor was derived from a woman under 30 in good health and CMV-seronegative. The CDR3 protein is CASRATALGNEKLFF. The DNA of the CDR3 is TGTGCCAGCAGAGCGACAGCGTTAGGGAACGAAAAACTGTTTTTT.